Described below is a single T cell receptor (beta chain) sequence and its context. Trimming removed 4 bases from V and 0 bases from J; junction bases left unmatched: 6. Germline CDR1 reads SEHNR; CDR2 reads FQNEAQ (reference sequence). The CDR3 covers 16 residues. The cohort comprised adults aged 18 to 89 years residing in approximately 22 US areas. This sample is part of a study of blood T cell repertoires in COVID-19. The overall study: COVID-19 samples collected from the United States, Italy and Spain covered acute and convalescent phases.

The authors' processing: Amplified reference gene primers provided the basis for estimating nucleated cell counts. The protocol was immunoSEQ multiplex PCR, while the TCRdb copy is restricted to in-frame clones and leaves out a portion. That table furnishes V, J and clone size, whereas the DNA furnished D and trimming. The sample yields over 200,000 clones, around 81% seen once. V and J are TRBV7-9 and TRBJ2-3, with TRBD2 matching over 8 bases. The receptor's source is a woman between 50 and 59 years old with acute COVID-19. The sample comprised PBMCs or T cells enriched from blood (not recorded which). The CDR3: CASSYTSGHSTDTQYF. DNA for the CDR3: TGTGCCAGCAGCTATACTAGCGGCCACAGCACAGATACGCAGTATTTT.